This TCR beta chain was observed in a study of shared clonotypes between healthy human individuals. Study results and limitations: Sequencing depth was expected to affect clonotype sharing among donors.

This table comes from immunoSEQ multiplex PCR, and its TCRdb copy is limited to in-frame clones, with some not included. The table has a few hundred thousand clones, roughly 70% seen once. J was trimmed by 6 bases and V by 2 bases; bases with no gene match: 18. Germline loops: CDR1 SGHTA, CDR2 FQGNSA. The CDR3 totals 18 residues. As regards this clone: Its antigen is currently unknown.

The chain is built from TRBV7-2 and TRBJ2-7; 8 positions match TRBD2. The source material was memory CD4+ T cells sorted from blood. Regarding subset: CD45RA-negative fraction. The source is a man younger than 40 in good health. The CDR3 region has the DNA TGTGCCAGCAGCTTATACCCCAGGGATAGCGGGATTTTATCCGAGCAGTACTTC. Translating gives CASSLYPRDSGILSEQYF.